These 3 T cell receptor beta chains came from one sample sequenced in a study of control samples from healthy donors and cancer patients. Sequenced by immunoSEQ multiplex PCR; TCRdb stores in-frame clones only, minus some. The sample records about 97,000 clones, about 92% being singletons. What was sequenced was blood. These TCRs come from a woman under 30 in good health.

The table lists this clone with a count of one. The CDR3 coding sequence is TGTGCCAGCAGCTTGGCGCGAAGGGGGGACACTGAAGCTTTCTTT. Residues: CASSLARRGDTEAFF. The V call is TRBV5-4, the J call TRBJ1-1; D may be TRBD1 (6 bases). Germline assignment: CDR1 SGHNT and CDR2 YYREEE (reference sequence). The V end lost 0 bases, the J end lost 3 bases, and 12 bases lay between the germline ends. The CDR3 has 15 residues.

The J gene is TRBJ2-1, the V gene TRBV4-1; 11 nucleotides agree with TRBD2. CDR1 is MGHRA, CDR2 YSYEKL, per germline. The J segment lost 8 bases and the V segment lost 0 bases, leaving 3 bases of the junction unmatched. CDR3 length: 15 residues. The CDR3 DNA is TGCGCCAGCAGCCAAGATACTAGCGGGGGTTATGAGCAGTTCTTC. This gives the protein CASSQDTSGGYEQFF.

The chain is built from TRBV7-8 and TRBJ2-3; weak D call: TRBD1 (6 bases). V was trimmed by 5 bases and J by 1 base, leaving 16 bases between them. Germline loops: CDR1 SGHVS, CDR2 FQNEAQ. This CDR3 is built from 16 residues. The CDR3 is CASSIQGASRTDTQYF. The CDR3 nucleotides are TGTGCCAGCAGCATACAGGGAGCTTCACGCACAGATACGCAGTATTTT.